This T cell receptor (beta chain) was found in a study of beta chain features in type 1 diabetes. Expressed TCRB transcripts were sequenced, since all the RNA that had been isolated was reverse transcribed. Data came from immunoSEQ multiplex PCR; TCRdb stores just in-frame clones and leaves some out. The sample records hundreds of thousands of clones, about 16% being singletons. The single heparinised draw taken from each donor contained approximately 120 mL of blood on average. CD45RO/CCR7/CD25/CD127/CD95/CD27 sorting isolated CD4+ naive, central memory, regulatory and stem cell-like memory cells. In its sample, this clone was seen a few times. The CDR3 is 13 amino acids. The germline V gene encodes CDR1 SGHDN and CDR2 FVKESK. Trimming shortened V by 4 bases and J by 5 bases, and 11 bases separated the two germline ends.

The origin of this receptor is a man aged 18 to 29 in good health. J is TRBJ1-1 and V is TRBV14; D gene uncertain. Sequencing was done on a sample of naive CD4+ T cells from blood. CDR3 coding DNA: TGTGCCAGCAGCCTGTCACAGAGGACTGAAGCTTTCTTT. This translates into CASSLSQRTEAFF.